The sequence of this T cell receptor beta chain was determined in a study of shared clonotypes between healthy human individuals. Overall study findings and caveats: Generation of non-shared clonotypes was less probable than generation of clonotypes shared by all four donors.

Trimming cost V 4 bases and J 9 bases; bases outside gene matches: 5. CDR3 length: 15 amino acids. The V gene's germline CDR1 is SGHDT and CDR2 YYEEEE. Profiled with immunoSEQ multiplex PCR; TCRdb holds only in-frame clones, not every one. Here the sample spans over 1.5 million clones, nearly 99% being singletons. To note about this clone: The antigen is not known.

The chain recombines TRBV5-6 with TRBJ2-1, with 15 bases lining up with TRBD2. The sequence came from a man aged 25 to 45 in good health. The specimen was naive CD4+ T cells sorted from blood. Specified subset: CD45RA+ positively selected. CDR3 nucleotides: TGTGCCAGCAGCGAACCGGGACTAGCGGGAGGTGAGCAGTTCTTC. It yields the protein CASSEPGLAGGEQFF.